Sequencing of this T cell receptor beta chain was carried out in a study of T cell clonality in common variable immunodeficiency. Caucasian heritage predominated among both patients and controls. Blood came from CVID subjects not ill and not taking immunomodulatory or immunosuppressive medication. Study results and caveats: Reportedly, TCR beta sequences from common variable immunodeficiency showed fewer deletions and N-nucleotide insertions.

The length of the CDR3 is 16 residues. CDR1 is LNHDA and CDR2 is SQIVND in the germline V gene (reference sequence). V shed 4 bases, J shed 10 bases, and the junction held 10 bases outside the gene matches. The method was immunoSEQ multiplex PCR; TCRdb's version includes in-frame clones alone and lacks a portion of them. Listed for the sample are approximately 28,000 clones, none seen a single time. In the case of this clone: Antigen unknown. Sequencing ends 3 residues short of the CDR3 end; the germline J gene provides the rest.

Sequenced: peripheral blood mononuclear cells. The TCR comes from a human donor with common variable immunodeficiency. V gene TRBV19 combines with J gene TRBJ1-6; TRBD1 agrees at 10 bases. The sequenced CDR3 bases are TGTGCCAGTAGTACCCGGCGACAGGGGGCGAAATCACCC. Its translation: CASSTRRQGAKSP. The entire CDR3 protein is CASSTRRQGAKSPLHF.